These 27 T cell receptor beta chains were all obtained from the same sample, sequenced in a study of blood T cell repertoires in COVID-19. Some clones are missing from TCRdb's copy, which holds only in-frame ones; the method was immunoSEQ multiplex PCR. Among about 200,000 clones listed, roughly 85% were seen once. The sample taken for sequencing was peripheral blood. These receptors were collected from a man aged 25 to 40 who had recovered from COVID-19.

This chain links TRBV21-1 with TRBJ2-6; the table's D gene call, TRBD1, was not cross checked with the DNA. TRBV21-1 is labeled a pseudogene. This CDR3 is built from 17 residues. CDR3 DNA sequence: TGTGCCAGCAGCAAAGGGGGCAGAACTGCTGGGGCCAACGTCCTGACTTTC. It yields the protein CASSKGGRTAGANVLTF.

The chain uses TRBV25-1 and TRBJ2-3, with 7 bases fitting TRBD1. This CDR3 is 14 amino acids long. Unmatched junction bases numbered 3, after V lost 5 bases and J lost 1 base. CDR1 is MGHDK and CDR2 is SYGVNS in the germline V gene. In DNA, the CDR3 is TGTGCCAGCAGTCTAAGGGGGCGCACAGATACGCAGTATTTT. Its translation is CASSLRGRTDTQYF.

The rearrangement joins TRBV9 to TRBJ1-1; D possibly corresponds to TRBD1 (6 bases). The CDR3 covers 17 residues. V lost 3 bases, J lost 4 bases, and 22 bases lay in between. Germline V gene data show CDR1 as SGDLS and CDR2 as YYNGEE. This chain's CDR3 is CASSARLSPGGGTEAFF. CDR3 coding DNA: TGTGCCAGCAGCGCCCGGTTAAGCCCGGGGGGCGGCACTGAAGCTTTCTTT.

With regard to this clone: At one of its ends the junction is not consistent with the germline gene, which may arise from a read error. The chain employs TRBV11-2 and TRBJ1-1; D perhaps matches TRBD1 (5 bases). Germline CDR1 reads SGHAT; CDR2 reads FQNNGV. CDR3 length: 13 residues. CDR3 bases: TGTGCCAGCAGCTTACCAGGGTTGTTAGACATGGACTTT. This translates into CASSLPGLLDMDF.

The chain couples TRBV6-6 to TRBJ2-3; a possible D gene is TRBD2 (6 bases). The CDR3 runs 16 residues. With 2 bases removed from V and 1 base from J, the gap between germline ends came to 13 bases. CDR1 and CDR2 from the germline V gene are MNHNY and SVGAGI (reference sequence). In DNA form, the CDR3 reads TGTGCCAGCAGTTACCTCACCCAGCGGGGCACAGATACGCAGTATTTT. It is translated as CASSYLTQRGTDTQYF.

The gene calls are TRBV6-1 and TRBJ1-1; D unresolved. The CDR3 runs to 16 residues. Trimming stripped 2 bases from V and 1 base from J, with 14 bases between. Germline assignment: CDR1 MNHNS and CDR2 SASEGT. The DNA for the CDR3 is TGTGCCAGCAGTGAAATGGGCAGCCAGAAGAACACTGAAGCTTTCTTT. Amino acids: CASSEMGSQKNTEAFF.

This clone appeared a single time. J is TRBJ2-3 and V is TRBV19, with 7 bases aligning to TRBD2. CDR1 and CDR2 from the germline V gene are LNHDA and SQIVND (reference sequence). The junction had 9 bases not matched to a gene; V was cut back by 0 bases and J by 3 bases. The length of the CDR3 is 17 residues. CDR3 residues: CASSIDLWGGRTDTQYF. CDR3 nucleotide sequence: TGTGCCAGTAGTATAGATCTATGGGGGGGGAGAACAGATACGCAGTATTTT.

The chain employs TRBV12-3 or TRBV12-4 and TRBJ2-7; D perhaps matches TRBD2 (5 bases). This CDR3 region has 12 residues. The V and J ends lost 6 bases and 2 bases respectively, with 8 bases between them. The CDR3, as DNA: TGTGCCAGCAGCCCCGGGACCTACGAGCAGTACTTC. It is translated as CASSPGTYEQYF.

The rearrangement links TRBV18 to TRBJ2-1, with D uncertain. The CDR3 length is 13 residues. V lost 3 bases and J lost 7, with 10 bases in between. Looked up from germline, CDR1 is KGHSH and CDR2 is LQKENI. The CDR3 sequence: CASSPSRSNEQFF. The CDR3 bases are TGTGCCAGCTCACCGAGCAGGTCGAATGAGCAGTTCTTC.

This chain connects TRBV5-1 to TRBJ1-3; TRBD1 agrees at 9 bases. The CDR3 sequence is 15 residues long. CDR1 and CDR2 (germline): SGHRS, YFSETQ. The J segment lost 4 bases and the V segment lost 0 bases, leaving 2 bases of the junction unmatched. CDR3 in DNA: TGCGCCAGCAGCTTGGAGGGACAGGGAGGAAACACCATATATTTT. Protein sequence: CASSLEGQGGNTIYF.

The rearrangement links TRBV6-5 to TRBJ1-6; D is unclear. Trimming left V 7 bases short and J 6 bases short, with 13 bases between. The germline V gene has CDR1 MNHEY and CDR2 SVGAGI. The CDR3 has 14 amino acids. CDR3 nucleotide sequence: TGTGCCAGCATTCCGAGGAGCATTAATTCACCCCTCCACTTT. As protein: CASIPRSINSPLHF.

The chain combines TRBV6-5 with TRBJ2-2; 13 positions agree with TRBD2. V lost 6 bases, J lost 5 bases, and 3 bases stayed unmatched. Germline values: CDR1 MNHEY, CDR2 SVGAGI. The CDR3 is 15 amino acids. The CDR3 region is CASRRLAGGTGELFF. Here the CDR3 DNA reads TGTGCCAGCAGAAGACTAGCGGGGGGTACCGGGGAGCTGTTTTTT.

The rearrangement links TRBV3-1 (or the pseudogene TRBV3-2) to TRBJ1-2, with D perhaps matching TRBD1 (5 bases). V was shortened by 2 bases and J by 0 bases, with 13 bases between the two germline ends. Per germline, CDR1 LGHDT and CDR2 YNNKEL (reference sequence). The CDR3 has 16 amino acids. CDR3: CASSQPPWGANYGYTF. CDR3 bases: TGTGCCAGCAGCCAACCTCCCTGGGGGGCTAACTATGGCTACACCTTC.

The table lists this clone with a few counts. A read error may produce the germline difference seen at one junction end. The gene calls are TRBV10-3 and TRBJ2-5, with 8 bases that match TRBD2. This CDR3 has 18 amino acids. CDR1 and CDR2 from the germline V gene are ENHRY and SYGVKD. Here the CDR3 DNA reads TGTGCCACCAGTGGTATTTTGGCGGGGGGAAGGGAGGTAGAGACCCAGTACTTC. It yields the protein CATSGILAGGREVETQYF.

The CDR3 sequence: CATRTGQGASSNQPQHF. The CDR3 nucleotides read TGTGCCACCAGAACGGGACAGGGGGCGAGTAGCAATCAGCCCCAGCATTTT. The V and J genes are TRBV15 and TRBJ1-5; 12 bases match TRBD1. The CDR3 loop spans 17 amino acids. Per germline, CDR1 LNHNV and CDR2 YYDKDF (reference sequence). Trimming took 6 bases from V and 0 from J; bases not matched to a gene: 6.

The J gene is TRBJ2-3, the V gene TRBV11-2, with D tentatively TRBD2 (6 bases). This CDR3 is built from 16 residues. V was trimmed by 0 bases and J by 2 bases, leaving 12 bases between them. CDR1 is SGHAT, CDR2 FQNNGV, per germline. CDR3 bases: TGTGCCAGCAGCTTAGAGGGGCGGGGATACACAGATACGCAGTATTTT. Its protein is CASSLEGRGYTDTQYF.

The J gene is TRBJ1-3, the V gene TRBV29-1; D may be TRBD1 (5 bases). Germline V gene lookup returns CDR1 SQVTM and CDR2 ANQGSEA. The CDR3 is made up of 14 amino acids. V lost 4 bases and J 3 bases, leaving 13 bases between the germline ends. This CDR3 is CSVANQGGGNTIYF. The CDR3 DNA follows: TGCAGCGTTGCTAATCAGGGCGGTGGAAACACCATATATTTT. Full variable domain (outside the CDR3, taken from reference TRBV29-1 and TRBJ1-3): SAVISQKPSRDICQRGTSLTIQCQVDSQVTMMFWYRQQPGQSLTLIATANQGSEATYESGFVIDKFPISRPNLTFSTLTVSNMSPEDSSIYLCSVANQGGGNTIYFGEGSWLTVV.

This chain connects TRBV7-9 to TRBJ2-7, with unresolved D. This CDR3 is 14 amino acids long. Germline values: CDR1 SEHNR, CDR2 FQNEAQ (reference sequence). Trimming cost V 4 bases and J 3 bases, with 13 bases left between them. Here the CDR3 DNA reads TGTGCCAGCAGCTCACCCGGGTCGCACTACGAGCAGTACTTC. Encoded protein: CASSSPGSHYEQYF.

The chain carries TRBV19 and TRBJ2-1; D uncertain. V was trimmed by 5 bases and J by 9 bases, leaving 11 bases between them. The CDR3 is 12 residues long. Germline-derived CDR1 and CDR2 are LNHDA and SQIVND (reference sequence). The CDR3, as DNA: TGTGCCAGTAGTCCTGACCACAGTGAGCAGTTCTTC. It specifies CASSPDHSEQFF.

The V gene is TRBV6-5, the J gene TRBJ1-2, with 10 bases that match TRBD1. V was clipped by 3 bases and J by 1 base; unmatched bases: 5. The CDR3 runs to 16 residues. CDR1 and CDR2 from the germline V gene are MNHEY and SVGAGI. This CDR3 reads CASSYVGQGINYGYTF. CDR3 DNA: TGTGCCAGCAGTTATGTGGGACAGGGGATTAACTATGGCTACACCTTC.

The V gene is TRBV5-1, the J gene TRBJ1-3; possible D gene TRBD1, 6 bases. V was cut by 4 bases and J by 4 bases, with 12 bases left in between. In germline, CDR1 is SGHRS, CDR2 YFSETQ. The CDR3 totals 14 residues. CDR3 DNA sequence: TGCGCCAGCAGCGTAAACAGGGCAGGAAACACCATATATTTT. Encoded protein: CASSVNRAGNTIYF.

This chain connects TRBV7-8 to TRBJ1-5; 9 nucleotides match TRBD1. Germline V CDR1 and CDR2: SGHVS, FQNEAQ. V shed 3 bases, J shed 6 bases, and the junction held 6 bases outside the gene matches. The length of the CDR3 is 15 residues. CDR3: CASSFGGTGRQPQHF. In DNA, the CDR3 is TGTGCCAGCAGCTTCGGCGGGACAGGGCGTCAGCCCCAGCATTTT. The full variable domain, completed using reference TRBV7-8 and TRBJ1-5, is GAGVSQSPRYKVAKRGQDVALRCDPISGHVSLFWYQQALGQGPEFLTYFQNEAQLDKSGLPSDRFFAERPEGSVSTLKIQRTQQEDSAVYLCASSFGGTGRQPQHFGDGTRLSIL.

CDR3 sequence: CASSRDSLSYEQYF. The CDR3 region has the DNA TGCGCCAGCTCTAGGGACTCCCTATCCTACGAGCAGTACTTC. V usage is TRBV5-1 and J usage is TRBJ2-7; D is possibly TRBD2 (6 bases). The CDR3 length is 14 residues. Trimming cost V 7 bases and J 1 base, with 15 bases left between them. CDR1 SGHRS and CDR2 YFSETQ come from the germline V gene.

The chain recombines TRBV30 with TRBJ1-4; TRBD1 agrees at 7 bases. Trimming took 7 bases from V and 4 from J; bases not matched to a gene: 6. CDR1 and CDR2 from the germline V gene are GTSNPN and SVGIG (reference sequence). The CDR3 is 13 amino acids. CDR3 protein: CAFPDRSNEKLFF. CDR3 nucleotides: TGTGCCTTTCCGGACAGGAGTAATGAAAAACTGTTTTTT. Full variable domain (rest looked up from reference TRBV30 and TRBJ1-4): SQTIHQWPATLVQPVGSPLSLECTVEGTSNPNLYWYRQAAGRGLQLLFYSVGIGQISSEVPQNLSASRPQDRQFILSSKKLLLSDSGFYLCAFPDRSNEKLFFGSGTQLSVL.

This CDR3 is CASSTTANEKLFF. As DNA, the CDR3 is TGTGCCAGTAGTACGACAGCTAATGAAAAACTGTTTTTT. The rearrangement links TRBV19 to TRBJ1-4; possible D gene TRBD1, 5 bases. The length of the CDR3 is 13 residues. The germline CDR1 and CDR2 sequences are LNHDA and SQIVND (reference sequence). With 4 bases removed from V and 3 bases from J, the gap between germline ends came to 6 bases.

The chain uses TRBV7-8 and TRBJ2-7; TRBD1 agrees at 8 bases. This CDR3 comprises 15 residues. Trimming took 5 bases from V and 2 from J; bases not matched to a gene: 8. Germline V gene sequence: CDR1 SGHVS, CDR2 FQNEAQ. CDR3 sequence: CASSPLTGATYEQYF. The CDR3 DNA reads TGTGCCAGCAGCCCCCTGACAGGGGCGACCTACGAGCAGTACTTC. Full variable domain (remainder filled in from reference TRBV7-8 and TRBJ2-7): GAGVSQSPRYKVAKRGQDVALRCDPISGHVSLFWYQQALGQGPEFLTYFQNEAQLDKSGLPSDRFFAERPEGSVSTLKIQRTQQEDSAVYLCASSPLTGATYEQYFGPGTRLTVT.

The chain uses TRBV11-3 and TRBJ2-1; TRBD2 is a possible D gene (7 bases). This CDR3 contains 15 residues. The germline CDR1 and CDR2 sequences are SGHNT and YENEEA. Deletions cut 1 base from V and 5 bases from J, with 12 bases between. DNA of the CDR3: TGTGCCAGCAGCTTAGGGGGGGGCCCGGACAATGAGCAGTTCTTC. Translating gives CASSLGGGPDNEQFF.